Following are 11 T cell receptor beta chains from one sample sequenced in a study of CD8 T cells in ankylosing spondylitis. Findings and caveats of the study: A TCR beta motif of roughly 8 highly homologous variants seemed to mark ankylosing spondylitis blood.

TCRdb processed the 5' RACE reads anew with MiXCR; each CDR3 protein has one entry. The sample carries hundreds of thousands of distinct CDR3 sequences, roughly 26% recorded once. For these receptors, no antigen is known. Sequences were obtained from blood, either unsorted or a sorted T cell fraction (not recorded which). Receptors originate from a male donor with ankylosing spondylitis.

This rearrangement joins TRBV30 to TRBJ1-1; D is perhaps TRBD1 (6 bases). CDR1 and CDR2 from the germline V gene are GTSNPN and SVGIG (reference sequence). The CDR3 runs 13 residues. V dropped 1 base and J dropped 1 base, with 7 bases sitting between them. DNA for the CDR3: TGTGCCTGGAGTGCAGGGGCGAACACTGAAGCTTTCTTT. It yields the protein CAWSAGANTEAFF.

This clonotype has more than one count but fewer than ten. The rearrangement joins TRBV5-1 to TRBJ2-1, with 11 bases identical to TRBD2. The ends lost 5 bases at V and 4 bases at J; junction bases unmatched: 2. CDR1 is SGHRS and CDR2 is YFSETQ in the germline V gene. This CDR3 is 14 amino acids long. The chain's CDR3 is CASRLAGDYNEQFF. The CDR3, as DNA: TGCGCCAGCAGACTAGCGGGAGATTACAATGAGCAGTTCTTC.

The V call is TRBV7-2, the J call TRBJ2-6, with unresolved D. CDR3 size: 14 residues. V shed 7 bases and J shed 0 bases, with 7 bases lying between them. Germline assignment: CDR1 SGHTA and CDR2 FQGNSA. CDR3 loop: CASTPASGANVLTF. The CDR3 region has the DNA TGTGCCAGCACCCCAGCCTCTGGGGCCAACGTCCTGACTTTC.

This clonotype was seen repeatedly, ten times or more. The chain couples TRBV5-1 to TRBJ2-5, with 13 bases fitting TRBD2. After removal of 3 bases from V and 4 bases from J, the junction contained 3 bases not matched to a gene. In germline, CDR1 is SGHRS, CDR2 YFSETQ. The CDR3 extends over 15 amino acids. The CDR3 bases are TGCGCCAGCAGCTGGACTAGCGGGAGTGGAGAGACCCAGTACTTC. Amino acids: CASSWTSGSGETQYF. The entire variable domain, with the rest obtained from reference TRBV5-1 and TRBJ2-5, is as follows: KAGVTQTPRYLIKTRGQQVTLSCSPISGHRSVSWYQQTPGQGLQFLFEYFSETQRNKGNFPGRFSGRQFSNSRSEMNVSTLELGDSALYLCASSWTSGSGETQYFGPGTRLLVL.

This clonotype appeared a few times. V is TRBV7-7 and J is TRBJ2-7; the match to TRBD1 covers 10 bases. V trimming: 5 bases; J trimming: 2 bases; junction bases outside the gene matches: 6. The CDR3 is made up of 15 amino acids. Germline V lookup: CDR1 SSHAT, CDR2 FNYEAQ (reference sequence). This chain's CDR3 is CASSRDRGPTYEQYF. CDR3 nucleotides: TGTGCCAGCAGCCGAGACAGGGGGCCGACCTACGAGCAGTACTTC.

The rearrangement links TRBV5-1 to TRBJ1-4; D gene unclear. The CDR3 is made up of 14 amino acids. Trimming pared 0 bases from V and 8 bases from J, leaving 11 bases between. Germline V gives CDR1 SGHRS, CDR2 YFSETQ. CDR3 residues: CASSLGTQGEKLFF. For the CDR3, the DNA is TGCGCCAGCAGCTTGGGGACTCAAGGCGAAAAACTGTTTTTT.

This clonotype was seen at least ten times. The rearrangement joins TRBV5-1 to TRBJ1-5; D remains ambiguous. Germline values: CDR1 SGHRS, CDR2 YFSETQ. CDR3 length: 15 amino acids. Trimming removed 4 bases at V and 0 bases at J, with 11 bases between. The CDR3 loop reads CASSLGGNSNQPQHF. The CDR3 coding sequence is TGCGCCAGCAGCCTCGGAGGGAATAGCAATCAGCCCCAGCATTTT.

CDR3 nucleotide sequence: TGCGCCAGCAGCCCCCGACTAGGTTACACAGATACGCAGTATTTT. This sequence encodes CASSPRLGYTDTQYF. The V and J genes are TRBV5-1 and TRBJ2-3, with TRBD2 as a possible D gene (6 bases). From germline, CDR1 is SGHRS and CDR2 YFSETQ. The CDR3 has 15 residues. The ends were cut back, 4 bases at V and 2 bases at J, with 14 bases in the middle.

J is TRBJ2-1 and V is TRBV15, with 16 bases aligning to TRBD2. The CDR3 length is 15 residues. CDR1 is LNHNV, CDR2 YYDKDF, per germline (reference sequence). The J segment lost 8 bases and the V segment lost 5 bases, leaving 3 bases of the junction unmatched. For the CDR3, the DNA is TGTGCCACCAGCGTGGGACTAGCGGGAGGGTATGAGCAGTTCTTC. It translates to CATSVGLAGGYEQFF.

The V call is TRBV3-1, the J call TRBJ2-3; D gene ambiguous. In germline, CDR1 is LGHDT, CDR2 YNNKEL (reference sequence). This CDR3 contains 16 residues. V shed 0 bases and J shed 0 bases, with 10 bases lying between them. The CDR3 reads CASSQDPLQSTDTQYF. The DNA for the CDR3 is TGTGCCAGCAGCCAAGACCCGTTACAAAGCACAGATACGCAGTATTTT.

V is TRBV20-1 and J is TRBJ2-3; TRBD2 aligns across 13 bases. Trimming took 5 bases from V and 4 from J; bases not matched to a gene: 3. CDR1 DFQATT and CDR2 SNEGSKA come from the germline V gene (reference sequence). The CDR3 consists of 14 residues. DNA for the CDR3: TGCAGTGCTGATACTAGCGGGAGGGCAGATACGCAGTATTTT. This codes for CSADTSGRADTQYF.